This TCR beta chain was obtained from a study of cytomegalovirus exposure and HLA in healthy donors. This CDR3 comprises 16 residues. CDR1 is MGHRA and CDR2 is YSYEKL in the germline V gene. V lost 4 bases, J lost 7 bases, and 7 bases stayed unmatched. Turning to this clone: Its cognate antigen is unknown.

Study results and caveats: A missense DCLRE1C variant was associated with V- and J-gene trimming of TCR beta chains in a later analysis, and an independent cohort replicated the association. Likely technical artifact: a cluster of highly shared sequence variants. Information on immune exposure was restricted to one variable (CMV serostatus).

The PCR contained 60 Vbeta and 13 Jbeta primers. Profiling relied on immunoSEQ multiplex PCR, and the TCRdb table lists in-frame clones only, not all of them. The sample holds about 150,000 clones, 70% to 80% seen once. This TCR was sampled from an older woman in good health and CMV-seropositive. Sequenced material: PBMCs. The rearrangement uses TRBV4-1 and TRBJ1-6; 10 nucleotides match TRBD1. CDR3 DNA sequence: TGCGCCAGCAGCCCCCTCTCGGACAGGGGGAATTCACCCCTCCACTTT. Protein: CASSPLSDRGNSPLHF.